Listed here is a single TCR beta chain. Participant ages covered about 18 to 89 years across 24 US areas. Donors were grouped by their self-reported clinical history. The V segment lost 4 bases and the J segment 4 bases; nucleotides outside the gene matches: 5. This CDR3 has 15 residues. The germline CDR1 and CDR2 sequences are LGHNA and YNFKEQ. Methods used by the authors: How many nucleated cells were present was estimated from reference gene primer amplification. The protocol was immunoSEQ multiplex PCR, while the TCRdb copy is restricted to in-frame clones and leaves out a portion. V, J and clone size were drawn from that table, and D and trimming were deduced from the DNA. The sample includes about 280,000 clones, 80% to 95% seen only once; the top ten take less than 3.5%. The data derive from a study of blood T cell repertoires in COVID-19.

The rearrangement uses TRBV4-2 and TRBJ2-1; TRBD1 matches 9 bases. Input material: PBMCs or T cells enriched from blood (not recorded which). The clonotype was recovered from a man between 35 and 55 years old who had been exposed to COVID-19. CDR3 sequence: CASSPGQGSYNEQFF. The CDR3 nucleotides read TGTGCCAGCAGCCCGGGACAGGGTAGTTACAATGAGCAGTTCTTC.